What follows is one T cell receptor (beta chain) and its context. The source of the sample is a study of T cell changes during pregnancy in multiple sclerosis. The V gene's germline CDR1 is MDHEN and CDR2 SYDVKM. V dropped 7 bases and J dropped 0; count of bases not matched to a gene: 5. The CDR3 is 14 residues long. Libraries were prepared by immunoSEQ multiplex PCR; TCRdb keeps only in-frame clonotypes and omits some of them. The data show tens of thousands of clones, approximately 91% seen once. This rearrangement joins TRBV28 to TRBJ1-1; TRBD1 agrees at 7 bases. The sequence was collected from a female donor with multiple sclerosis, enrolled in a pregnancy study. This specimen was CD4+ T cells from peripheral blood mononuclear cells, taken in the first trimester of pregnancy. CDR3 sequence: CASIEGALNTEAFF. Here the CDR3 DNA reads TGTGCCAGCATTGAGGGGGCTTTGAACACTGAAGCTTTCTTT.